The 13 T cell receptor beta chains presented below share a single source sample, sequenced in a study of T cells in Graves' hyperthyroidism and ophthalmopathy. The CDR3 regions of TCR beta were amplified from RNA transcripts. The HTBI primer set was used in a first-round RT-PCR of the TCR CDR3. TCRdb re-called the multiplex PCR reads with MiXCR, one entry per CDR3 protein. The table has about 360,000 distinct CDR3 sequences, about 13% seen once; the top ten hold 9.2%. Specimen: blood. These receptors were taken from a woman under 30 with Graves' hyperthyroidism.

V gene TRBV7-9 combines with J gene TRBJ2-2; the D is unclear. Germline lookup yields CDR1 SEHNR and CDR2 FQNEAQ (reference sequence). The CDR3 consists of 12 residues. The germline V and J ends were trimmed by 2 bases and 6 bases, with 4 bases remaining between them. The CDR3 protein is CASSLISGELFF. CDR3 coding DNA: TGTGCCAGCAGCTTAATATCCGGGGAGCTGTTTTTT.

This clonotype was observed a handful of times. The V gene is TRBV20-1, the J gene TRBJ2-1; 14 positions match TRBD2. Germline V lookup: CDR1 DFQATT, CDR2 SNEGSKA (reference sequence). V lost 5 bases, J lost 7 bases, and 16 bases stayed unmatched. This CDR3 spans 18 amino acids. CDR3 loop: CSAGPPGLAGVSGNEQFF. The CDR3 nucleotides read TGCAGTGCTGGCCCCCCGGGACTAGCGGGGGTTTCTGGGAATGAGCAGTTCTTC.

In this sample, this clonotype turned up a few times. Written as DNA, the CDR3 is TGTGCCAGCAGGGCCTACTACAATGAGCAGTTCTTC. It translates to CASRAYYNEQFF. This rearrangement joins TRBV7-9 to TRBJ2-1; no clear D gene. This CDR3 region has 12 residues. CDR1 is SEHNR, CDR2 FQNEAQ, per germline (reference sequence). Trimming pared 6 bases from V and 3 bases from J, leaving 6 bases between.

The J gene is TRBJ2-1, the V gene TRBV19; the match to TRBD2 covers 12 bases. CDR1 and CDR2 from the germline V gene are LNHDA and SQIVND (reference sequence). The CDR3 is 19 amino acids. V trimming: 4 bases; J trimming: 1 base; junction bases outside the gene matches: 11. The CDR3 DNA sequence: TGTGCCAGTAGTAAACAACTAGCGGGAGGAGGGGGTTCCTACAATGAGCAGTTCTTC. Protein product: CASSKQLAGGGGSYNEQFF.

This clonotype occurred many times. The CDR3 DNA follows: TGCAGTGCTAGTGAGGGAGGCCGCACAGATACGCAGTATTTT. This codes for CSASEGGRTDTQYF. V gene TRBV20-1 combines with J gene TRBJ2-3, with D maybe TRBD2 (6 bases). Germline V gives CDR1 DFQATT, CDR2 SNEGSKA (reference sequence). This CDR3 has 14 amino acids. Trimming shortened V by 3 bases and J by 1 base, and 11 bases separated the two germline ends.

This clonotype was found many times. This chain's CDR3 is CASSEGLGAPGYGYTF. CDR3 sequence (DNA): TGTGCCAGCAGTGAAGGGTTGGGGGCGCCCGGCTATGGCTACACCTTC. The chain couples TRBV2 to TRBJ1-2; a weak D match, TRBD1 (6 bases). Trimming removed 1 base at V and 4 bases at J, with 16 bases between. Per germline, CDR1 SNHLY and CDR2 FYNNEI. The CDR3 is 16 residues long.

This sequence joins TRBV11-2 and TRBJ2-7; D remains unclear. Germline-derived CDR1 and CDR2 are SGHAT and FQNNGV. V lost 1 base, J lost 9 bases, and 7 bases lay in between. The CDR3 spans 11 residues. The CDR3 region has the DNA TGTGCCAGCAGCTTAGGAGTTGGGCAGTACTTC. Protein product: CASSLGVGQYF.

This clonotype was found many times. The rearrangement links TRBV28 to TRBJ1-1; D not certain. The CDR3 loop spans 16 amino acids. Trimming left V 7 bases short and J 3 bases short, with 21 bases between. Germline V gives CDR1 MDHEN, CDR2 SYDVKM. The CDR3 protein is CASTVQGSWPYTEAFF. The CDR3 DNA is TGTGCCAGCACCGTACAAGGGTCCTGGCCGTACACTGAAGCTTTCTTT.

This clonotype was observed at least ten times. The DNA of the CDR3 is TGCAGCGTTGAAGATCAACAGTACTATGGCTACACCTTC. Translation: CSVEDQQYYGYTF. This chain uses TRBV29-1 with TRBJ1-2; D call uncertain. The CDR3 consists of 13 residues. Trimming left V 0 bases short and J 3 bases short, with 8 bases between. Germline V gene sequence: CDR1 SQVTM, CDR2 ANQGSEA.

The chain couples TRBV5-1 to TRBJ1-1; 9 bases are shared with TRBD1. V was pared by 6 bases and J by 1 base, with 4 bases of the junction left unmatched. CDR1 is SGHRS, CDR2 YFSETQ, per germline. The CDR3 loop spans 14 amino acids. As DNA, the CDR3 is TGCGCCAGCAACCTGGGACAGGGGAACACTGAAGCTTTCTTT. Its protein is CASNLGQGNTEAFF.

This clonotype has a count of ten or more. The chain combines TRBV12-3 or TRBV12-4 with TRBJ1-4, with 8 bases identical to TRBD1. This CDR3 is built from 16 residues. V was pared by 5 bases and J by 7 bases, with 12 bases of the junction left unmatched. CDR3 sequence (DNA): TGTGCCAGCAGTGCACTCACAACAGGGGGGGGTGAAAAACTGTTTTTT. Its protein is CASSALTTGGGEKLFF.

V and J are TRBV12-3 or TRBV12-4 and TRBJ2-2; 12 bases line up with TRBD2. The CDR3 sequence is 15 residues long. V lost 4 bases and J lost 7; bases outside the gene matches: 4. Written as DNA, the CDR3 is TGTGCCAGCAGTTCTAGCGGGGGGGCCCTCGGGGAGCTGTTTTTT. Its protein product is CASSSSGGALGELFF.

This sequence joins TRBV10-1 and TRBJ2-3, with TRBD2 matching 10 bases. V trimming: 4 bases; J trimming: 2 bases; junction bases outside the gene matches: 6. The CDR3 runs to 16 residues. From germline, CDR1 is WNHNN and CDR2 SYGVQD (reference sequence). The chain's CDR3 is CASSGASGGLTDTQYF. In DNA, the CDR3 is TGCGCCAGCAGTGGAGCTAGCGGGGGACTCACAGATACGCAGTATTTT.